A selection of T cell receptor beta chains follows, all from one sample in a study of blood T cell repertoires in COVID-19. The method was immunoSEQ multiplex PCR; TCRdb's version includes in-frame clones alone and lacks a portion of them. The profile shows roughly 120,000 clones, less than 90% of them singletons. The sample comprised peripheral blood. The receptors were gathered from a man between 70 and 80 years old with acute or convalescent COVID-19. The CDR3 runs from the conserved cysteine through the conserved F or W. A D gene is named only where the DNA matches it firmly. For some rows the clone size is stated as once, few or many, or as a class when expanded; others skip it.

v_gene: TRBV6-5; d_gene: .; len: 15; abundance: .; j_gene: TRBJ1-2; CDR3aa: CASSYSTGPLYGYTF; CDR3nt: TGTGCCAGCAGTTACTCTACAGGGCCTCTCTATGGCTACACCTTC
v_gene: TRBV28; d_gene: TRBD1; len: 16; abundance: .; j_gene: TRBJ1-4; CDR3aa: CASSLLGTGANEKLFF; CDR3nt: TGTGCCAGCAGTTTACTTGGGACAGGGGCAAATGAAAAACTGTTTTTT
v_gene: TRBV10-2; d_gene: TRBD1; len: 14; abundance: .; j_gene: TRBJ2-5; CDR3aa: CASSWDRGDETQYF; CDR3nt: TGCGCCAGCAGTTGGGACAGGGGGGATGAGACCCAGTACTTC
v_gene: TRBV10-3; d_gene: .; len: 14; abundance: .; j_gene: TRBJ1-1; CDR3aa: CAISDAGLNTEAFF; CDR3nt: TGTGCCATCAGTGACGCGGGGTTAAACACTGAAGCTTTCTTT
v_gene: TRBV3-1/TRBV3-2; d_gene: TRBD1; len: 13; abundance: .; j_gene: TRBJ1-4; CDR3aa: CASSRQGWEKLFF; CDR3nt: TGTGCCAGCAGCCGACAGGGTTGGGAAAAACTGTTTTTT
v_gene: TRBV5-1; d_gene: TRBD2; len: 17; abundance: .; j_gene: TRBJ2-1; CDR3aa: CASSPGTSRSPYNEQFF; CDR3nt: TGCGCCAGCAGCCCCGGGACTAGCAGGAGTCCCTACAATGAGCAGTTCTTC
v_gene: TRBV15; d_gene: .; len: 14; abundance: .; j_gene: TRBJ2-1; CDR3aa: CATSRGHLESEQFF; CDR3nt: TGTGCCACCAGCAGAGGACACTTGGAAAGTGAGCAGTTCTTC
v_gene: TRBV19; d_gene: TRBD1; len: 13; abundance: .; j_gene: TRBJ1-2; CDR3aa: CASSRDRARGYTF; CDR3nt: TGTGCCAGTAGCCGGGACAGGGCGCGAGGCTACACCTTC
v_gene: TRBV7-2; d_gene: .; len: 13; abundance: .; j_gene: TRBJ1-5; CDR3aa: CASSLNRDQPQHF; CDR3nt: TGTGCCAGCAGCTTAAACAGGGATCAGCCCCAGCATTTT
v_gene: TRBV23-1; d_gene: .; len: 16; abundance: .; j_gene: TRBJ2-6; CDR3aa: CARWGGDPSGANVLTF; CDR3nt: TGCGCCCGATGGGGAGGAGACCCTTCTGGGGCCAACGTCCTGACTTTC
v_gene: TRBV5-1; d_gene: .; len: 14; abundance: .; j_gene: TRBJ1-3; CDR3aa: CASSLAGAGNTIYF; CDR3nt: TGCGCCAGCAGCTTGGCGGGGGCTGGAAACACCATATATTTT
v_gene: TRBV6-2/TRBV6-3; d_gene: TRBD1; len: 15; abundance: .; j_gene: TRBJ2-7; CDR3aa: CASSYRDRGFYEQYF; CDR3nt: TGTGCCAGCAGTTACCGGGACAGGGGGTTCTACGAGCAGTACTTC
v_gene: TRBV2; d_gene: .; len: 16; abundance: few; j_gene: TRBJ1-4; CDR3aa: CASSRETAYGNEKLFF; CDR3nt: TGTGCCAGCAGTAGAGAGACAGCGTACGGTAATGAAAAACTGTTTTTT
v_gene: TRBV10-2; d_gene: TRBD1; len: 16; abundance: .; j_gene: TRBJ1-4; CDR3aa: CASSGKLTGGPEKLFF; CDR3nt: TGCGCCAGCAGTGGAAAGTTGACAGGGGGTCCTGAAAAACTGTTTTTT
v_gene: TRBV2; d_gene: .; len: 15; abundance: once; j_gene: TRBJ2-3; CDR3aa: CASIPGLTRTDTQYF; CDR3nt: TGTGCCAGTATCCCGGGACTTACCCGCACAGATACGCAGTATTTT
v_gene: TRBV5-8; d_gene: TRBD1; len: 15; abundance: few; j_gene: TRBJ1-5; CDR3aa: CASSPDRIRNQPQHF; CDR3nt: TGTGCCAGCAGCCCGGACAGGATCAGAAATCAGCCCCAGCATTTT
v_gene: TRBV5-1; d_gene: .; len: 14; abundance: .; j_gene: TRBJ2-5; CDR3aa: CASSSGLRGETQYF; CDR3nt: TGCGCCAGCAGCTCGGGACTCCGAGGAGAGACCCAGTACTTC
v_gene: TRBV10-3; d_gene: .; len: 13; abundance: .; j_gene: TRBJ2-1; CDR3aa: CAISDGGGDSRFF; CDR3nt: TGTGCCATCAGTGACGGAGGGGGGGACTCTAGGTTCTTC
v_gene: TRBV29-1; d_gene: TRBD1; len: 15; abundance: few; j_gene: TRBJ1-4; CDR3aa: CSVVTGAATNEKLFF; CDR3nt: TGCAGCGTGGTAACAGGGGCTGCAACTAATGAAAAACTGTTTTTT
v_gene: TRBV2; d_gene: TRBD1; len: 14; abundance: .; j_gene: TRBJ1-6; CDR3aa: CASRAGTVDSPLHF; CDR3nt: TGTGCCAGCAGAGCCGGGACAGTTGATTCACCCCTCCACTTT
v_gene: TRBV7-9; d_gene: TRBD1; len: 15; abundance: .; j_gene: TRBJ1-3; CDR3aa: CASSSLTGSGNTIYF; CDR3nt: TGTGCCAGCAGCTCCTTGACAGGGAGTGGAAACACCATATATTTT
v_gene: TRBV19; d_gene: .; len: 15; abundance: once; j_gene: TRBJ1-5; CDR3aa: CASRRTPNSNQPQHF; CDR3nt: TGTGCCAGTAGAAGGACACCTAATAGCAATCAGCCCCAGCATTTT
v_gene: TRBV13; d_gene: .; len: 14; abundance: .; j_gene: TRBJ2-5; CDR3aa: CASSRRLGQETQYF; CDR3nt: TGTGCCAGCAGCCGTCGACTGGGCCAAGAGACCCAGTACTTC
v_gene: TRBV5-8; d_gene: TRBD2; len: 16; abundance: .; j_gene: TRBJ2-5; CDR3aa: CASSRTSGGNGETQYF; CDR3nt: TGTGCCAGCAGCCGGACTAGCGGGGGAAACGGGGAGACCCAGTACTTC
v_gene: TRBV2; d_gene: .; len: 12; abundance: .; j_gene: TRBJ1-6; CDR3aa: CASRQYNSPLHF; CDR3nt: TGTGCCAGCAGACAGTATAATTCACCCCTCCACTTT
v_gene: TRBV14; d_gene: .; len: 13; abundance: .; j_gene: TRBJ2-2; CDR3aa: CASSSIRTGELFF; CDR3nt: TGTGCCAGCAGCTCCATACGGACCGGGGAGCTGTTTTTT
v_gene: TRBV12-3/TRBV12-4; d_gene: TRBD1; len: 13; abundance: .; j_gene: TRBJ1-1; CDR3aa: CASTGTGETEAFF; CDR3nt: TGTGCCAGCACCGGGACAGGGGAGACTGAAGCTTTCTTT
v_gene: TRBV2; d_gene: .; len: 14; abundance: .; j_gene: TRBJ1-4; CDR3aa: CASRGGASGEKLFF; CDR3nt: TGTGCCAGCAGAGGAGGGGCATCCGGGGAAAAACTGTTTTTT
v_gene: TRBV28; d_gene: TRBD1; len: 18; abundance: .; j_gene: TRBJ1-2; CDR3aa: CASRGTGGEWGFNYGYTF; CDR3nt: TGTGCCAGCAGGGGGACAGGGGGCGAATGGGGGTTCAACTATGGCTACACCTTC
v_gene: TRBV21-1; d_gene: .; len: 19; abundance: .; j_gene: TRBJ1-4; CDR3aa: CASSKEGTGGPQTNEKLFF; CDR3nt: TGTGCCAGCAGCAAGGAAGGGACAGGGGGGCCGCAAACTAATGAAAAACTGTTTTTT
v_gene: TRBV6-5; d_gene: .; len: 11; abundance: .; j_gene: TRBJ1-2; CDR3aa: CASSSVYGYTF; CDR3nt: TGTGCCAGCAGTTCGGTCTATGGCTACACCTTC
v_gene: TRBV29-1; d_gene: .; len: 13; abundance: .; j_gene: TRBJ2-4; CDR3aa: CSVEGRAKNIQYF; CDR3nt: TGCAGCGTTGAAGGGAGGGCCAAAAACATTCAGTACTTC
v_gene: TRBV10-3; d_gene: .; len: 14; abundance: .; j_gene: TRBJ1-2; CDR3aa: CAISHLQENYGYTF; CDR3nt: TGTGCCATCAGCCACCTACAGGAGAACTATGGCTACACCTTC
v_gene: TRBV13; d_gene: TRBD1; len: 13; abundance: .; j_gene: TRBJ2-1; CDR3aa: CASSLDRTNEQFF; CDR3nt: TGTGCCAGCAGCCTGGACAGGACAAATGAGCAGTTCTTC
v_gene: TRBV9; d_gene: .; len: 12; abundance: .; j_gene: TRBJ2-3; CDR3aa: CASSVVSDTQYF; CDR3nt: TGTGCCAGCAGCGTAGTATCGGATACGCAGTATTTT
v_gene: TRBV7-3; d_gene: TRBD1; len: 14; abundance: .; j_gene: TRBJ1-2; CDR3aa: CASSLKGQGSGYTF; CDR3nt: TGTGCCAGCAGCTTAAAGGGACAGGGGTCGGGCTACACCTTC
v_gene: TRBV29-1; d_gene: .; len: 14; abundance: .; j_gene: TRBJ2-1; CDR3aa: CSSKGGVLRNEQFF; CDR3nt: TGCAGCTCAAAGGGGGGGGTTTTGCGCAATGAGCAGTTCTTC
v_gene: TRBV10-3; d_gene: .; len: 16; abundance: .; j_gene: TRBJ1-6; CDR3aa: CAISERAPTRNSPLHF; CDR3nt: TGTGCCATCAGTGAGCGAGCTCCAACGCGTAATTCACCCCTCCACTTT
v_gene: TRBV2; d_gene: TRBD2; len: 18; abundance: many; j_gene: TRBJ2-7; CDR3aa: CASRRLAGAPGSSYEQYF; CDR3nt: TGTGCCAGCAGAAGACTAGCGGGGGCCCCGGGGTCCTCCTACGAGCAGTACTTC
v_gene: TRBV5-1; d_gene: TRBD2; len: 13; abundance: .; j_gene: TRBJ2-5; CDR3aa: CASSRSGAETQYF; CDR3nt: TGCGCCAGCAGCCGAAGCGGGGCAGAGACCCAGTACTTC
v_gene: TRBV15; d_gene: .; len: 16; abundance: .; j_gene: TRBJ2-4; CDR3aa: CATSPERQVTKNIQYF; CDR3nt: TGTGCCACCAGCCCCGAGCGGCAGGTCACCAAAAACATTCAGTACTTC